This T cell receptor (beta chain) was identified in a study of naive and memory T cell subsets. Amplification of ligated cDNA took four PCR rounds with SP2 and nested alpha and beta constant primers. Reverse transcription of blood and skin TCR RNA was primed at alpha and beta constant regions. TCRdb re-analysed the UMI-ligation and nested PCR reads in MiXCR, keeping a single row per CDR3 protein. This table has about 24,000 distinct CDR3 sequences, approximately 6.5% appearing once. General study findings and limits: Higher TCR numbers at tuberculin sites reflect T cell infiltration, per interpretation.

Trimming shortened V by 1 base and J by 8 bases, and 13 bases separated the two germline ends. The CDR3 runs to 14 residues. Per germline, CDR1 SGHRS and CDR2 YFSETQ. This sample's treatment: skin biopsy from PPD injection site in Mantoux-positive individual. A UMI-containing oligonucleotide was joined by 3' ligation to the TCR cDNA template. On this clonotype: Its antigen remains unknown.

The chain has TRBV5-1 and TRBJ2-1; perhaps TRBD2 as D (6 bases). The sample consisted of skin, taken from a tuberculin skin test site. The clonotype was recovered from an adult in good health. The CDR3 DNA reads TGCGCCAGCAGCTTGCTCGGGAGTCAGTATGAGCAGTTCTTC. Amino acids: CASSLLGSQYEQFF.